The 12 T cell receptor beta chains below were found in one sample sequenced in a study of control samples from healthy donors and cancer patients. Produced via immunoSEQ multiplex PCR; TCRdb's table is partial and in-frame only. The repertoire includes over 100,000 clones, about 91% of them detected once, and roughly 3.3% sits in the top ten. Sample: blood. These receptors were obtained from a man between 40 and 49 years old in good health.

CDR3 coding DNA: TGTGCCAGCAGTCACACCCCTCGGACAGGGGATCAGCCCCAGCATTTT. It codes for CASSHTPRTGDQPQHF. The chain is built from TRBV6-2 or TRBV6-3 and TRBJ1-5; TRBD1 matches at 9 bases. Trimming took 5 bases from V and 5 from J; bases not matched to a gene: 10. CDR3 length: 16 amino acids. CDR1 and CDR2 (germline): MNHEY, SVGEGT.

The chain carries TRBV7-9 and TRBJ2-3; D gene uncertain. CDR1 is SEHNR, CDR2 FQNEAQ, per germline (reference sequence). The CDR3 is made up of 13 amino acids. The V gene lost 5 bases and the J gene lost 6 bases, with 12 bases spanning the gap. Here the CDR3 DNA reads TGTGCCAGCAGCCCTGTTTCGGTGGATACGCAGTATTTT. As protein: CASSPVSVDTQYF.

The chain has TRBV3-1 (or the pseudogene TRBV3-2) and TRBJ2-3, with a possible D match to TRBD2 (5 bases). V was trimmed by 0 bases and J by 4 bases, leaving 14 bases between them. This CDR3 is built from 16 residues. Germline values: CDR1 LGHDT, CDR2 YNNKEL (reference sequence). CDR3 amino acids: CASSQDRGSLSDTQYF. The CDR3 bases are TGTGCCAGCAGCCAAGATCGGGGTAGCTTGTCAGATACGCAGTATTTT.

This clone has only one observation. The V gene is TRBV5-1, the J gene TRBJ2-1; TRBD1 agrees at 12 bases. The germline CDR1 and CDR2 sequences are SGHRS and YFSETQ. V shed 4 bases and J 6 bases; nucleotides not matched to a gene: 5. The CDR3 sequence is 15 residues long. The CDR3 spells CASSPGQGAGNEQFF. The CDR3 bases are TGCGCCAGCAGCCCGGGACAGGGGGCTGGCAATGAGCAGTTCTTC.

This clone was picked up one time. The chain joins TRBV19 to TRBJ1-6, with a weak D call TRBD1 (5 bases). CDR1 and CDR2 (germline): LNHDA, SQIVND (reference sequence). Trimming took 7 bases from V and 10 from J, leaving 11 bases between them. The CDR3 extends over 12 amino acids. CDR3 coding DNA: TGTGCCAGTACCCAGGGACGGTCACCCCTCCACTTT. This codes for CASTQGRSPLHF.

This clone has just one count. This chain joins TRBV7-2 and TRBJ1-4; a possible D gene is TRBD1 (6 bases). The CDR3 totals 13 residues. Germline V gives CDR1 SGHTA, CDR2 FQGNSA. V gave up 4 bases and J gave up 12 bases, with 15 bases separating them. The CDR3 sequence: CASSSGKTGELFF. CDR3 coding DNA: TGTGCCAGCAGCTCCGGTAAGACAGGAGAACTGTTTTTT.

This clone was recorded at least ten times. The chain joins TRBV20-1 to TRBJ1-2; D unresolved. The germline CDR1 and CDR2 sequences are DFQATT and SNEGSKA (reference sequence). Trimming stripped 3 bases from V and 4 bases from J, with 9 bases between. The CDR3 contains 12 residues. CDR3 DNA sequence: TGCAGTGCTAGTACACCCTCCTATGGCTACACCTTC. Protein: CSASTPSYGYTF.

The J gene is TRBJ1-4, the V gene TRBV24-1, with unresolved D. Germline CDR1 and CDR2: KGHDR and SFDVKD. V shed 4 bases and J shed 8 bases, with 7 bases lying between them. This CDR3 is built from 12 residues. The CDR3 DNA is TGTGCCACCAGTGACCAGGAGGAAAAACTGTTTTTT. Amino acid sequence: CATSDQEEKLFF.

The chain employs TRBV9 and TRBJ1-2; 7 nucleotides align to TRBD1. The CDR3 consists of 14 residues. The germline gives CDR1 SGDLS, CDR2 YYNGEE. With V trimmed by 2 bases and J by 1 base, 2 bases remained unmatched. CDR3 residues: CASSVGQLNYGYTF. The CDR3 DNA sequence: TGTGCCAGCAGCGTGGGACAGCTTAACTATGGCTACACCTTC.

The V gene is TRBV14, the J gene TRBJ2-5, with D uncertain. This CDR3 has 16 amino acids. Germline assignment: CDR1 SGHDN and CDR2 FVKESK. Between the trimmed V and J ends, which lost 1 base and 2 bases, there was a span of 14 bases. The CDR3 is CASSQGFRSRQETQYF. The CDR3 nucleotides read TGTGCCAGCAGCCAAGGATTCCGGTCCCGACAAGAGACCCAGTACTTC.

DNA of the CDR3: TGTGCCAGCAGTGACCAGGGGGGGACTGAAGCTTTCTTT. It is translated as CASSDQGGTEAFF. The chain recombines TRBV2 with TRBJ1-1, with 7 bases that match TRBD1. The CDR3 contains 13 residues. Germline-derived CDR1 and CDR2 are SNHLY and FYNNEI. Trimming removed 3 bases from V and 5 bases from J; junction bases left unmatched: 3.

The V gene is TRBV27, the J gene TRBJ2-1, with D perhaps TRBD1 (6 bases). Germline values: CDR1 MNHEY, CDR2 SMNVEV (reference sequence). V was clipped by 4 bases and J by 5 bases, with 12 bases between them. This CDR3 region has 14 residues. CDR3 protein: CASSSFDRHNEQFF. The CDR3, as DNA: TGTGCCAGCAGTTCCTTTGACAGGCACAATGAGCAGTTCTTC.